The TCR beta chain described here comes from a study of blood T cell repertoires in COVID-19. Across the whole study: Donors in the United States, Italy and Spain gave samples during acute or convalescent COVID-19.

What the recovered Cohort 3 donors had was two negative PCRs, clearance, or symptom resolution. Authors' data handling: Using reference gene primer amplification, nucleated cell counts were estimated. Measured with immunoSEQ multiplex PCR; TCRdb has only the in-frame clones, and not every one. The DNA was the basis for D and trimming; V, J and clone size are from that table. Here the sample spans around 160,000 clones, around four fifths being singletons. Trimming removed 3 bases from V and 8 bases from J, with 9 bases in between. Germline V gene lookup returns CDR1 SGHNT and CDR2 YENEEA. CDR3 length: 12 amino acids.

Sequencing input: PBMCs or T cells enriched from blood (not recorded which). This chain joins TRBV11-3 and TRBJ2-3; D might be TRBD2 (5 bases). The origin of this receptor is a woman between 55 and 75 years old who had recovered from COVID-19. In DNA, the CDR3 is TGTGCCAGCAGCTTGAGCGGTCTTACGCAGTATTTT. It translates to CASSLSGLTQYF.